The source of this T cell receptor beta chain is a study of cytomegalovirus exposure and HLA in healthy donors (dated by TCRdb to about 2017). Looking at the study overall: An earlier analysis of 587 of the donors reported roughly 270 Gb of sequence data and approximately 110 million unique TCR beta sequences from about 179 million T cells. Every discovery cohort repertoire had been produced on one sequencing platform. HLA typing included class I and class II loci at four-digit resolution. The genetic ancestry cluster associated with self-reported Caucasian donors included 81% of the roughly 400 genotyped donors. Along with the roughly 700-subject first cohort, a separate validation cohort of more than 90 different subjects was used. An early release covering around 630 HLA-typed donors comprised about 310 gigabases of sequencing data and around 86 million unique TCR sequences. An earlier analysis of about 620 of the donors applied high-throughput TCR beta sequencing to assess whether each TCR beta V gene segment acted as functional or pseudogenic. Using immunosequencing, the study profiled T cell repertoires from 500 to 800 subjects and related those repertoires to cytomegalovirus serostatus. A later genetic analysis used genome-wide SNP genotypes for about 65% of the roughly 700 donors, treating that subset as a discovery cohort. Typing coverage differed by locus: A, B, C, DRB1 and DQB1 were typed in roughly 629-630 donors, DQA1 in around 500, DPA1 in some 570, and DPB1 in around 490. In a later analysis, previously published TCR beta repertoires from 666 donors were re-analyzed and high-resolution HLA genotyping was added so that TCR occurrence patterns could be studied. To predict cytomegalovirus infection status, the study brought together high-throughput TCR immunosequencing, statistical association of individual TCRs with disease status, and machine learning. Donor age, sex, ethnicity and CMV serostatus were compiled alongside the repertoire data. In the later analysis, no new phenotypic data were used to find candidate immune exposures; instead, reliance was placed on TCR beta sequences and their occurrence across donors. Among roughly 400 genotyped donors of the cohort, an average of about 220,000 unique TCR beta nucleotide sequences was sequenced per donor, of which 15% to 20% were non-productive. Roughly five DR-DQ haplotypes were treated as single units for association and clustering because of strong linkage in the cohort. The study was designed to test whether signatures of past pathogen exposure could be identified by cataloging public T cell receptors.

The library was made by the immunoSEQ multiplex PCR assay. A mixture of 60 forward primers for TCR Vbeta segments and 13 reverse primers for TCR Jbeta segments was used in the multiplex PCR. Amplification of the CDR3 region of rearranged TCR beta genes was performed with a multiplex PCR assay on genomic DNA. On the Illumina HiSeq System, the amplified TCR beta libraries were sequenced as 87-base-pair reads. From the authors' description of their analysis: A later analysis counted about 82 million unique TCR beta chains across the 550 to 750 repertoires, and some 11 million of these chains were shared by at least two donors. A nearest-neighbor algorithm error-corrected the raw reads and collapsed the reads into unique sequences, merging closely related sequences to remove PCR and sequencing errors. V, D and J gene segments were assigned by aligning CDR3 sequences to IMGT reference sequences. For a sequence to be retained, a match of at least six nucleotides to both a V gene segment and a J gene segment was required. Rearrangements were called productive when the CDR3 lacked stop codons and stayed in frame with V and J; all others were non-productive. Following IMGT convention, CDR3 was defined as the stretch from the second conserved V-encoded cysteine up to the conserved J-encoded phenylalanine. Sequences without an unambiguous match to a single V gene segment were excluded from the earlier analysis of over 500 of the donors. An earlier analysis of just under 600 of the donors called V segments functional above 56.7% productive rearrangements and segregating when the between-donor standard deviation exceeded 5%. A statistical classification framework was built for diagnosing cytomegalovirus status from the catalog of TCR beta chain sequences. In a later analysis, TCR nucleotide sequences were compared against IMGT/GENE-DB human TR gene sequences so that V and J genes could be assigned. In a later analysis, CDR3 sequences and most-parsimonious VDJ recombination scenarios were assigned using the TCRdist pipeline. In a later analysis, each TCR beta chain was defined by its CDR3 amino acid sequence together with its V-gene family, and reads lacking a unique V-gene family were excluded. In a later analysis, 450 to 600 highly shared, low-generation-probability nucleotide sequences were removed to address suspected cross-contamination and a sequencing artifact. For each public chain, a later analysis derived a clonal expansion index from normalized ranks of inferred template counts within each repertoire. In a later analysis, generation probabilities were computed using a VDJ recombination model fitted to out-of-frame rearrangements, and the results were checked against IGoR. In a later analysis, hypergeometric tests were used to score TCR-TCR, TCR-HLA and TCR-CMV co-occurrence, with a repertoire-size bias correction applied to TCR pairs. False discovery rates were estimated in a later analysis by permuting HLA or CMV assignments 20 times. A later analysis grouped co-occurring TCRs with DBSCAN, adding TCRdist sequence similarity when clustering within HLA-allele-positive subsets. Repertoires with fewer than 30,000 or more than 120,000 public chains were left out of co-occurrence clustering, as were about five repertoires with anomalous nucleotide sharing. TCRdb holds this immuneACCESS table with in-frame rearrangements only. Some clones are missing; in checked studies, unresolved V genes explain under half, and the rest has no known cause. The DNA was the basis for D and trimming; V, J and clone size are from that table. The sample contains around 120,000 clones, about 81% of them found a single time. The ten top clones hold 5.5% to 7% of the sample.

Regarding this clone: No antigen is known for it. Within one base of it there is no much larger clone, and no base qualities were kept.

Overall results and qualifications from the work: Because counts were too low, more than 15 rarely observed V segments, including chromosome 9 orphons, were excluded from the earlier analysis of 500 to 700 of the donors. Three of the identified cytomegalovirus-associated TCR beta chains were confirmed in vitro to be specific for cytomegalovirus antigens. While some public TCRs were present in many individuals, most TCR sequences turned up only very rarely across donors. According to the authors, the approach could potentially be generalized to other disease states and immunological phenotypes. V-gene and J-gene trimming of TCR beta chains was associated with a missense DCLRE1C variant in a later genetic analysis, and the association was replicated in an independent cohort. This cohort had only TCR beta chains sequenced, and the lack of alpha or paired-chain data limited which features could be detected. A further reported finding was that TCR beta sequences accurately predicted the HLA-A and HLA-B alleles for most subjects in the first cohort. The only immune exposure information available for the cohort was CMV serostatus. Correlated functional status among segregating V segments might be attributable to linkage disequilibrium, but an unknown experimental factor could not be ruled out. The study listed 150 to 200 TCR beta chains as associated with cytomegalovirus. Specific HLA alleles were associated with more than 15,000 TCR beta sequences at a false discovery rate of 0.05 in a later analysis. Roughly uniform sequencing depth across donors was assumed in presence/absence analyses, although this assumption may not hold. When HLA alleles, especially DR and DQ, strongly co-occurred, attributing TCR associations to individual alleles was difficult. The classifier was reported to diagnose cytomegalovirus status with high specificity and sensitivity in both the original and validation cohorts. In a later analysis, several top co-occurrence clusters were reported to appear linked to parvovirus B19, influenza, CMV and Epstein-Barr virus. A later analysis found that most CMV-associated TCR beta chains appeared HLA-restricted, with HLA associations seemingly driven largely by CMV exposure. In a later analysis, the rate of TCR association differed among HLA loci, with DRB1 alleles having the most associated TCRs and HLA-C alleles having the fewest. Because the 87-base-pair reads could not distinguish some IMGT-functional V segments, including TRBV6-2 and TRBV6-3, those segments were excluded. A cluster of highly shared sequence variants was judged likely to represent a technical artifact of the sequencing pipeline. According to a later genetic analysis, donors in an Asian-associated ancestry cluster had fewer N-insertions in productive TCRs than the roughly 660-donor mean. Compared with equally common non-associated chains, HLA-associated TCR beta chains in a later analysis were more clonally expanded and had lower generation probabilities. HLA typing was unavailable for some donors at each locus, so association tests used only the typed subset. In an earlier analysis of about 600 of the donors, most TCR beta V segments appeared in productive rearrangements about 87% or about 30% of the time, broadly matching IMGT annotations.

V loses 3 bases at its end and J loses 5 bases; junction bases beyond the gene matches: 5. Counted from cysteine to phenylalanine, this CDR3 has 14 amino acids. Only the CDR3 portion is preserved as DNA: 42 bases, with reading frame beginning at the first base. Via the germline V gene, CDR1 is SGDLS and CDR2 YYNGEE. The cohort comprised 670 or so healthy bone marrow donors. All cohort members were sampled while nominally healthy, although unrecorded immune exposures were likely present. The donor was CMV seropositive and belonged to the group of 250 to 300 seropositive cohort members. A peripheral blood sample was provided by each donor, and peripheral blood mononuclear cells were used for TCR beta sequencing. Genomic DNA was extracted from the blood cell samples with the Qiagen DNeasy Blood Extraction Kit.

The specimen was PBMCs. This clonotype was obtained from a woman in her thirties or forties in good health and CMV-seropositive. The sequence is built from TRBV9 and TRBJ2-1; the central 7 bases match TRBD2. The DNA sequence reads TGTGCCAGCAGCGCTTCGGGGGGACACAATGAGCAGTTCTTC. This is translated as CASSASGGHNEQFF. With all but the CDR3 taken from the reference TRBV9 and TRBJ2-1 genes, the full variable domain is: DSGVTQTPKHLITATGQRVTLRCSPRSGDLSVYWYQQSLDQGLQFLIQYYNGEERAKGNILERFSAQQFPDLHSELNLSSLELGDSALYFCASSASGGHNEQFFGPGTRLTVL.